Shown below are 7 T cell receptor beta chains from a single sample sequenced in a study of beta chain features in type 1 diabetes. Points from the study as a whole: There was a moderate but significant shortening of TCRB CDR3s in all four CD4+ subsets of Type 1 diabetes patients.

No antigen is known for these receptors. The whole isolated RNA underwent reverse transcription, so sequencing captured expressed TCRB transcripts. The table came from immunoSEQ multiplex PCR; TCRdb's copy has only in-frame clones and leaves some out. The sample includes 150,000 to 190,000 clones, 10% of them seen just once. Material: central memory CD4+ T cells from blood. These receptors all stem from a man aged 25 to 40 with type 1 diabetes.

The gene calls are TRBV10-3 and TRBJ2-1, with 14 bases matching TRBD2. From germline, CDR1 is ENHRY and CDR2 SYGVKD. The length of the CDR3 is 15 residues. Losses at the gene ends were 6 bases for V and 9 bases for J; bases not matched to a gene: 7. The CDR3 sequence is CAISGTSGSTAEQFF. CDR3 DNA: TGTGCCATCAGCGGGACTAGCGGGAGCACGGCTGAGCAGTTCTTC.

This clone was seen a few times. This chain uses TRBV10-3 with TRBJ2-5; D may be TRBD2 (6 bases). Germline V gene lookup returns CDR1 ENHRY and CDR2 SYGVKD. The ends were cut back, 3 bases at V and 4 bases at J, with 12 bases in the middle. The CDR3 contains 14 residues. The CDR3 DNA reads TGTGCCATCAGTGATTTTGGAGGGAGAGAGACCCAGTACTTC. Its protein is CAISDFGGRETQYF.

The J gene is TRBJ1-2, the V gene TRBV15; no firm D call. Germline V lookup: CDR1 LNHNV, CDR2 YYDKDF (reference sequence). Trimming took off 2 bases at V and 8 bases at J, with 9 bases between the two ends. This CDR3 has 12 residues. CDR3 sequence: CATSRFSSGYTF. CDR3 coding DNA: TGTGCCACCAGCAGATTCTCCTCGGGCTACACCTTC.

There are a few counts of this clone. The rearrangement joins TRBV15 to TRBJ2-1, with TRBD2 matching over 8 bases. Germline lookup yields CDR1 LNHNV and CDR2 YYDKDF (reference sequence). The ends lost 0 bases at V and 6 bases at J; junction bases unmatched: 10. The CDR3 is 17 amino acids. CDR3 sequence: CATSRDLPAGVVNEQFF. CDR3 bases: TGTGCCACCAGCAGAGATCTGCCAGCGGGAGTGGTCAATGAGCAGTTCTTC.

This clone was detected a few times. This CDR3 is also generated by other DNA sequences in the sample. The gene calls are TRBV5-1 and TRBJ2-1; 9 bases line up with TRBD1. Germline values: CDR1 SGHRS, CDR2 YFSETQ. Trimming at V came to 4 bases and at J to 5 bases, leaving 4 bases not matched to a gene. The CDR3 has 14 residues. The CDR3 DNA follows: TGCGCCAGCAGCCGAGGGACAGGGCACAATGAGCAGTTCTTC. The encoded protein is CASSRGTGHNEQFF.

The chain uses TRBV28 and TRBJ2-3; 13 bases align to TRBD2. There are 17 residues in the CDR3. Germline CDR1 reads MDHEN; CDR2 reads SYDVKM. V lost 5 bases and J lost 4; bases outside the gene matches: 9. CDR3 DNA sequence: TGTGCCAGCAGTGCCTACTCACTAGCGGGAGGGGCAGATACGCAGTATTTT. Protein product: CASSAYSLAGGADTQYF.

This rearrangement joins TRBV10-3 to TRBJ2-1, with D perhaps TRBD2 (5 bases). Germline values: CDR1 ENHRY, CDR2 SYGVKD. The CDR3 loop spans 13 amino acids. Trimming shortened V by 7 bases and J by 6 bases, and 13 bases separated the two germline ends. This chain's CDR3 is CAITSSSANEQFF. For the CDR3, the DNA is TGTGCCATCACATCGAGTAGCGCCAATGAGCAGTTCTTC.